This T cell receptor beta chain was obtained from a study of OX40 agonist ivuxolimab in advanced cancers. The germline gives CDR1 SGHKS, CDR2 YYEKEE (reference sequence). This CDR3 contains 12 residues. The V end lost 1 base, the J end lost 4 bases, and 6 bases lay between the germline ends. Only in-frame clones appear in the TCRdb table, and some are missing; sequencing was by immunoSEQ multiplex PCR. The data hold tens of thousands of clones, with about 84% observed a single time. The source is an adult with an advanced solid tumor such as melanoma, head and neck, liver or kidney cancer. The chain couples TRBV5-5 to TRBJ2-7; no clear D gene. This specimen was CD4+ or CD8+ T cells sorted from blood, taken in a trial of the OX40 agonist ivuxolimab. CDR3: CASSLSRYEQYF. CDR3 nucleotide sequence: TGTGCCAGCAGCTTGTCGCGTTACGAGCAGTACTTC.